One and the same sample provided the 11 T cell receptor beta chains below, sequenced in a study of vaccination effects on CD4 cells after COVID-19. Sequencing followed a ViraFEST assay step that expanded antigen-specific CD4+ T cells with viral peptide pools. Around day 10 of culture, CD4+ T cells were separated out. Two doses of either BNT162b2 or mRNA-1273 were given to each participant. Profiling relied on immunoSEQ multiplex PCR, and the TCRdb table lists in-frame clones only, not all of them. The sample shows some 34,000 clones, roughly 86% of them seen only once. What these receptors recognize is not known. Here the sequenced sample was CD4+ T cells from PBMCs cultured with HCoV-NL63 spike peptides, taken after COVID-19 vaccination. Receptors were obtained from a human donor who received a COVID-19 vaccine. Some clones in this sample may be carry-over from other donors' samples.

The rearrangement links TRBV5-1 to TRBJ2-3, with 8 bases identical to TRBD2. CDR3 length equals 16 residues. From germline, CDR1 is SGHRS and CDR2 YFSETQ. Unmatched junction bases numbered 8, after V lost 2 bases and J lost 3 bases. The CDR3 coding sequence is TGCGCCAGCAGCTTCCGCCCGGGACTAGAAACAGATACGCAGTATTTT. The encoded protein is CASSFRPGLETDTQYF. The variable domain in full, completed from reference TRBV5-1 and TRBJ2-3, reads KAGVTQTPRYLIKTRGQQVTLSCSPISGHRSVSWYQQTPGQGLQFLFEYFSETQRNKGNFPGRFSGRQFSNSRSEMNVSTLELGDSALYLCASSFRPGLETDTQYFGPGTRLTVL.

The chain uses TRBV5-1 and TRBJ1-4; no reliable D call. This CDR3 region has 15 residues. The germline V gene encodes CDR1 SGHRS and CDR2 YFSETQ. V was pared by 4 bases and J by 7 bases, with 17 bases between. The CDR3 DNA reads TGCGCCAGCAGCCCCCTGCCCGGGCGCGGTGAAAAACTGTTTTTT. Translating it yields CASSPLPGRGEKLFF. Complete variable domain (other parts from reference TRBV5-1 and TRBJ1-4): KAGVTQTPRYLIKTRGQQVTLSCSPISGHRSVSWYQQTPGQGLQFLFEYFSETQRNKGNFPGRFSGRQFSNSRSEMNVSTLELGDSALYLCASSPLPGRGEKLFFGSGTQLSVL.

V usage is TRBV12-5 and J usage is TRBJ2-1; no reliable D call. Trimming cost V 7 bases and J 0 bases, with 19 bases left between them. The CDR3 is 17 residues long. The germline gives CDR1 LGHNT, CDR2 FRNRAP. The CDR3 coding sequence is TGTGCTAGTGCGCCCCGCAGGTCGCCTAGCTCCTACAATGAGCAGTTCTTC. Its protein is CASAPRRSPSSYNEQFF.

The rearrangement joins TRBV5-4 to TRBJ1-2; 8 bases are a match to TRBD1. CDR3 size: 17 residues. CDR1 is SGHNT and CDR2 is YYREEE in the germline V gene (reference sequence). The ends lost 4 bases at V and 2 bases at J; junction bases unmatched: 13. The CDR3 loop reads CASSRGAGGGRNYGYTF. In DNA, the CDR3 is TGTGCCAGCAGCCGAGGGGCAGGGGGCGGAAGGAACTATGGCTACACCTTC.

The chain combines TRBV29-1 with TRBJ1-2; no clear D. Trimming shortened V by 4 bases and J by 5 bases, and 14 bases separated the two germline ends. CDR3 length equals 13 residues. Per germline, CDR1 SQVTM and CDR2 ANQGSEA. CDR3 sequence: CSVARGPEYGYTF. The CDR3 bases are TGCAGCGTTGCTCGTGGGCCGGAGTATGGCTACACCTTC.

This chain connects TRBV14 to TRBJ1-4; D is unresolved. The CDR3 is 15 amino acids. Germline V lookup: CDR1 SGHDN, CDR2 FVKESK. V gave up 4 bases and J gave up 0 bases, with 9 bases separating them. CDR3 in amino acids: CASSRILATNEKLFF. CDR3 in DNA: TGTGCCAGCAGCCGGATACTTGCAACTAATGAAAAACTGTTTTTT.

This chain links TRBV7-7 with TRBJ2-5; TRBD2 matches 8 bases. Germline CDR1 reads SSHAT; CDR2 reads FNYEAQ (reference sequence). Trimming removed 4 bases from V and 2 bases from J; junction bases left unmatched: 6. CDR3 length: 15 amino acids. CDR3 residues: CASSSLRGAQETQYF. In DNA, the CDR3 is TGTGCCAGCAGCTCTTTGCGGGGGGCTCAAGAGACCCAGTACTTC. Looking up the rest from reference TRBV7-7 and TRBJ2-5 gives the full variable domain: GAGVSQSPRYKVTKRGQDVTLRCDPISSHATLYWYQQALGQGPEFLTYFNYEAQPDKSGLPSDRFSAERPEGSISTLTIQRTEQRDSAMYRCASSSLRGAQETQYFGPGTRLLVL.

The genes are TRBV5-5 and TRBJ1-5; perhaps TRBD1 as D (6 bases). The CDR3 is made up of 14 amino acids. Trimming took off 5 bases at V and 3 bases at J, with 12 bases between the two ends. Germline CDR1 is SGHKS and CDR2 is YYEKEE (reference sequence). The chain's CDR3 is CASRPGVSNQPQHF. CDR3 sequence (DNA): TGTGCCAGCAGGCCAGGGGTCTCCAATCAGCCCCAGCATTTT.

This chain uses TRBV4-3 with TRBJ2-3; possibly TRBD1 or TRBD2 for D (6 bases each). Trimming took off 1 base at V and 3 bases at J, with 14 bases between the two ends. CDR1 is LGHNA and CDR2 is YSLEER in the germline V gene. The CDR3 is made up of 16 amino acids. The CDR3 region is CASSQARGLRTDTQYF. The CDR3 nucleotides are TGCGCCAGCAGCCAAGCCCGGGGGCTCCGGACAGATACGCAGTATTTT.

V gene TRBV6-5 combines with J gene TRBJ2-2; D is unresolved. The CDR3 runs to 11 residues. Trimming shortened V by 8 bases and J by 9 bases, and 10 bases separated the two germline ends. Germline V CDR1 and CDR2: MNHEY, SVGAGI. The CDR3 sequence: CASVLERELFF. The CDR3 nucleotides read TGTGCCAGCGTATTAGAGCGGGAGCTGTTTTTT.

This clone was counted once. The CDR3 spells CASSFGQANYEQYV. The CDR3 DNA reads TGTGCCAGCAGCTTCGGACAGGCCAACTACGAGCAGTACGTC. This chain joins TRBV5-6 and TRBJ2-7; TRBD1 matches at 7 bases. Per the germline V gene, CDR1 is SGHDT and CDR2 is YYEEEE. This CDR3 contains 14 residues. Trimming cost V 2 bases and J 3 bases; bases outside gene matches: 5.